This T cell receptor (beta chain) is drawn from a study of graft-versus-host responses after intestinal transplantation. Study information: For two to four years after anti-thymocyte globulin induction, all recipients took tacrolimus and steroids. Study outcomes and limitations: Some patients had graft-donor T cell macrochimerism, and their allografts showed high graft-versus-host to host-versus-graft clonal ratios. Early post-transplant HvG declines tracked with peak circulating GvH clone levels. The recipient marrow held GvH clones, and some of them showed up first in ileum or blood.

In the case of this clone: Its specificity is unknown.

Per the germline V gene, CDR1 is SGDLS and CDR2 is YYNGEE. The CDR3 totals 15 residues. V shed 0 bases and J shed 2 bases, with 10 bases lying between them. Sequencing was performed with immunoSEQ multiplex PCR; in TCRdb, only in-frame clones are kept and a portion is missing. The repertoire has tens of thousands of clones, almost 95% of them found once; the top ten carry 0.38%. This sequence joins TRBV9 and TRBJ2-3; D may be TRBD1 (5 bases). The source is a human donor who was the organ donor for an intestinal transplant. Specimen: unstimulated CD4+ T cells sorted from spleen or lymph node cells, collected before transplant. The CDR3 loop reads CASSVEGYYTDTQYF. The CDR3 DNA sequence: TGTGCCAGCAGCGTAGAGGGGTACTACACAGATACGCAGTATTTT.